These 12 T cell receptor beta chains were sequenced from one sample in a study of OX40 agonist ivuxolimab in advanced cancers. The protocol used for the library was the immunoSEQ multiplex PCR assay. Sourced from immuneACCESS, this table was stored by TCRdb with only in-frame sequences that have V and J called. A share of the clones is absent; for the studies checked, an unresolved V gene accounts for under half, and the remainder has no known explanation. The sample records over 35,000 clones, 89% of which are singletons. Under 0.7% of the sample goes to the ten largest clones. The sample was CD4+ or CD8+ T cells sorted from blood, taken in a trial of the OX40 agonist ivuxolimab. These receptor sequences come from an adult with an advanced solid tumor such as melanoma, head and neck, liver or kidney cancer.

The genes are TRBV4-3 and TRBJ1-6; no clear D. V gave up 4 bases and J gave up 4 bases, with 14 bases separating them. Germline CDR1 LGHNA, CDR2 YSLEER. The CDR3 consists of 16 residues. CDR3 sequence: CASSPSLSGYNSPLHF. CDR3 nucleotides: TGCGCCAGCAGCCCGTCCCTTTCTGGTTATAATTCACCCCTCCACTTT.

The rearrangement uses TRBV7-3 and TRBJ2-7, with D possibly TRBD2 on 7 matching bases. With 5 bases removed from V and 2 bases from J, the gap between germline ends came to 13 bases. Germline V CDR1 and CDR2: SGHTA, FQGTGA. The CDR3 contains 14 residues. The CDR3 region has the DNA TGTGCCAGCAGCCCTACGGGGGGCCCCTACGAGCAGTACTTC. Protein: CASSPTGGPYEQYF.

The rearrangement links TRBV2 to TRBJ1-2; 7 positions agree with TRBD1. V was clipped by 8 bases and J by 7 bases; unmatched bases: 4. Germline V gene data show CDR1 as SNHLY and CDR2 as FYNNEI. The CDR3 runs to 11 residues. Written as DNA, the CDR3 is TGTGCCAGCTACGGGACAGCTGGCTACACCTTC. Translating gives CASYGTAGYTF.

V is TRBV19 and J is TRBJ1-4; 8 bases agree with TRBD1. Trimming at V came to 6 bases and at J to 5 bases, leaving 11 bases not matched to a gene. The CDR3 runs to 16 residues. The germline V gene has CDR1 LNHDA and CDR2 SQIVND (reference sequence). CDR3 sequence: CASSPPGTGSNEKLFF. CDR3 in DNA: TGTGCCAGTAGCCCCCCCGGGACAGGTTCCAATGAAAAACTGTTTTTT.

The chain joins TRBV18 to TRBJ2-7; tentative D call: TRBD2 (6 bases). The CDR3 is 15 amino acids. V was pared by 5 bases and J by 6 bases, with 20 bases between. Germline values: CDR1 KGHSH, CDR2 LQKENI. CDR3 DNA sequence: TGTGCCAGCTCAGTTTCGATGGGGGGTATACGCGAGCAGTACTTC. The encoded protein is CASSVSMGGIREQYF.

The chain couples TRBV4-3 to TRBJ2-3, with D unclear. This CDR3 comprises 16 residues. In germline, CDR1 is LGHNA, CDR2 YSLEER. Trimming shortened V by 0 bases and J by 6 bases, and 16 bases separated the two germline ends. The CDR3 is CASSQEGPGSADTQYF. In nucleotides, the CDR3 is TGCGCCAGCAGCCAAGAAGGGCCAGGTTCGGCGGATACGCAGTATTTT.

This sequence joins TRBV10-3 and TRBJ2-5; D might be TRBD1 (5 bases). Germline loops: CDR1 ENHRY, CDR2 SYGVKD. The CDR3 is 15 residues long. Trimming left V 3 bases short and J 5 bases short, with 16 bases between. The DNA for the CDR3 is TGTGCCATCAGTGATCCCCAGGGCGCGTGGGAGACCCAGTACTTC. It translates to CAISDPQGAWETQYF.

The chain links TRBV7-2 to TRBJ1-2, with D unresolved. Trimming left V 0 bases short and J 4 bases short, with 6 bases between. CDR3 size: 13 residues. Germline V CDR1 and CDR2: SGHTA, FQGNSA. CDR3 sequence (DNA): TGTGCCAGCAGCTTAGCCACCTTCTATGGCTACACCTTC. Translated, it gives CASSLATFYGYTF. The entire variable domain, with the rest obtained from reference TRBV7-2 and TRBJ1-2, is as follows: GAGVSQSPSNKVTEKGKDVELRCDPISGHTALYWYRQSLGQGLEFLIYFQGNSAPDKSGLPSDRFSAERTGGSVSTLTIQRTQQEDSAVYLCASSLATFYGYTFGSGTRLTVV.

The V and J genes are TRBV7-2 and TRBJ2-1; TRBD2 aligns across 8 bases. The V gene's germline CDR1 is SGHTA and CDR2 FQGNSA. V shed 1 base and J 4 bases; nucleotides not matched to a gene: 3. The CDR3 extends over 15 amino acids. CDR3 DNA sequence: TGTGCCAGCAGCTTAGAACGGGGGGGATACAATGAGCAGTTCTTC. Translation gives CASSLERGGYNEQFF.

The chain combines TRBV7-9 with TRBJ2-3; weak D call: TRBD2 (6 bases). Trimming removed 5 bases at V and 5 bases at J, with 14 bases between. CDR1 and CDR2 from the germline V gene are SEHNR and FQNEAQ (reference sequence). CDR3 length: 14 amino acids. The CDR3 bases are TGTGCCAGCAGCGTGGGGGGATCCCAAGATACGCAGTATTTT. Protein: CASSVGGSQDTQYF.

The chain links TRBV7-9 to TRBJ2-7; D possibly corresponds to TRBD2 (5 bases). The CDR3 spans 15 residues. Germline V gene sequence: CDR1 SEHNR, CDR2 FQNEAQ (reference sequence). V lost 3 bases and J lost 0, with 12 bases in between. This CDR3 reads CASSFEGYYSYEQYF. In DNA form, the CDR3 reads TGTGCCAGCAGCTTTGAGGGTTATTACTCCTACGAGCAGTACTTC.

This chain connects TRBV7-8 to TRBJ1-2; D ambiguous. Trimming removed 1 base at V and 4 bases at J, with 13 bases between. The CDR3 is 15 amino acids. CDR1 and CDR2 from the germline V gene are SGHVS and FQNEAQ. DNA for the CDR3: TGTGCCAGCAGCTTAGGGCCGCGGGGAGGCTATGGCTACACCTTC. Translating it yields CASSLGPRGGYGYTF.